The source of this TCR beta chain is a study of blood T cell repertoires in COVID-19. For the study at large: The United States, Italy and Spain provided the acute and convalescent COVID-19 samples. T cells, B-cell-depleted T cells, or PBMCs provided the cDNA or gDNA that served as material.

As processed by the authors: From reference gene primer amplification, estimates of nucleated cell counts were derived. The repertoire was sequenced with immunoSEQ multiplex PCR; TCRdb's copy has only in-frame clones and lacks some. V and J calls and clone size follow that table, whereas D and trimming were derived from the DNA. The sample contains about half a million clones, 70% to 90% of which appear only once. Between the trimmed V and J ends, which lost 6 bases and 4 bases, there was a span of 14 bases. CDR1 SEHNR and CDR2 FQNEAQ come from the germline V gene (reference sequence). The CDR3 runs 14 residues.

The sample comprised peripheral blood. The receptor's source is a human donor in a cohort sampled during active COVID-19. The rearrangement joins TRBV7-9 to TRBJ2-3, with D possibly matching TRBD2 (5 bases). CDR3 residues: CASRFLGGADTQYF. CDR3 sequence (DNA): TGTGCCAGCAGATTCCTAGGAGGTGCAGATACGCAGTATTTT.